Shown below are 25 T cell receptor beta chains from a single sample sequenced in a study of blood T cell repertoires in COVID-19. The method was immunoSEQ multiplex PCR; TCRdb's version includes in-frame clones alone and lacks a portion of them. The sample lists approximately 220,000 clones, around 86% occurring once. The specimen sequenced was PBMCs or T cells enriched from blood (not recorded which). Receptors originate from a woman between 35 and 50 years old with acute COVID-19.

This clone was counted a few times. The V call is TRBV6-6, the J call TRBJ1-4; D ambiguous. CDR1 and CDR2 from the germline V gene are MNHNY and SVGAGI (reference sequence). This CDR3 spans 17 amino acids. Trimming cost V 5 bases and J 3 bases, with 19 bases left between them. CDR3 region: CASSHRNLRHPNEKLFF. In DNA, the CDR3 is TGTGCCAGCAGTCACCGTAACCTAAGACATCCTAATGAAAAACTGTTTTTT.

This clone has more than one count but fewer than ten. The genes are TRBV5-6 and TRBJ1-5; 8 bases fit TRBD1. V was pared by 4 bases and J by 8 bases, with 14 bases of the junction left unmatched. The length of the CDR3 is 16 residues. The germline V gene has CDR1 SGHDT and CDR2 YYEEEE. The CDR3 DNA sequence: TGTGCCAGCAGCCTATGGACCCAGGGGGCCGAGGAGCCCCAGCATTTT. It is translated as CASSLWTQGAEEPQHF.

The chain uses TRBV28 and TRBJ1-2; 8 bases are a match to TRBD1. The CDR3 contains 14 residues. Trimming took 6 bases from V and 4 from J; bases not matched to a gene: 7. Germline V gene sequence: CDR1 MDHEN, CDR2 SYDVKM. In nucleotides, the CDR3 is TGTGCCAGCAGCTTCCGGGGACAGGTCTATGGCTACACCTTC. Protein product: CASSFRGQVYGYTF.

The rearrangement uses TRBV4-3 and TRBJ1-4; 12 positions agree with TRBD1. The CDR3 has 15 amino acids. Losses at the gene ends were 3 bases for V and 7 bases for J; bases not matched to a gene: 3. Germline values: CDR1 LGHNA, CDR2 YSLEER. DNA for the CDR3: TGCGCCAGCAGCCAGGGGGACAGGGGGCCTGAAAAACTGTTTTTT. Its translation is CASSQGDRGPEKLFF.

V is TRBV21-1 and J is TRBJ2-1; the D call in the table, TRBD2, was not verified against the DNA. TRBV21-1 is termed a pseudogene. The CDR3 extends over 14 amino acids. The CDR3 reads CASSPSGRYNEQFF. The DNA for the CDR3 is TGTGCCAGCAGCCCTAGCGGGAGGTACAATGAGCAGTTCTTC.

The chain has TRBV12-3 or TRBV12-4 and TRBJ1-5; D is undetermined. This CDR3 has 13 amino acids. V was pared by 2 bases and J by 9 bases, with 11 bases between. In DNA form, the CDR3 reads TGTGCCAGCAGTTTACCCGGGGTCCTGCCCCAGCATTTT. It encodes CASSLPGVLPQHF.

The chain combines TRBV27 with TRBJ1-5; D is perhaps TRBD1 (5 bases). Germline V lookup: CDR1 MNHEY, CDR2 SMNVEV (reference sequence). The CDR3 runs 17 residues. With 8 bases removed from V and 1 base from J, the gap between germline ends came to 21 bases. The CDR3 DNA is TGTGCCAGCCCCTCCTCTCCCAGGGCTTCAAGCAATCAGCCCCAGCATTTT. It codes for CASPSSPRASSNQPQHF.

This rearrangement joins TRBV14 to TRBJ2-5, with 8 bases fitting TRBD1. The CDR3 length is 16 residues. Germline values: CDR1 SGHDN, CDR2 FVKESK. Trimming cost V 0 bases and J 2 bases; bases outside gene matches: 5. CDR3 sequence (DNA): TGTGCCAGCAGCCAAGATAGGGGACAGGTGCAAGAGACCCAGTACTTC. Amino acid sequence: CASSQDRGQVQETQYF.

The CDR3 loop reads CASSVEGTSGRMGETQYF. In DNA, the CDR3 is TGTGCCAGCAGCGTAGAAGGGACTAGCGGGAGAATGGGGGAGACCCAGTACTTC. This sequence joins TRBV9 and TRBJ2-5; TRBD2 aligns across 14 bases. The CDR3 runs 18 residues. V lost 0 bases to trimming and J lost 5 bases; unmatched junction nucleotides: 9. The germline CDR1 and CDR2 sequences are SGDLS and YYNGEE. The full variable domain, its missing parts supplied by reference TRBV9 and TRBJ2-5, is DSGVTQTPKHLITATGQRVTLRCSPRSGDLSVYWYQQSLDQGLQFLIQYYNGEERAKGNILERFSAQQFPDLHSELNLSSLELGDSALYFCASSVEGTSGRMGETQYFGPGTRLLVL.

The table lists this clone with a count of one. The chain carries TRBV7-2 and TRBJ2-7; unclear D gene. V lost 7 bases and J 5 bases, leaving 15 bases between the germline ends. From germline, CDR1 is SGHTA and CDR2 FQGNSA. This CDR3 has 13 residues. In DNA form, the CDR3 reads TGTGCCAGCACAGCTTATATACGGGACGAGCAGTACTTC. This encodes CASTAYIRDEQYF.

The chain carries TRBV20-1 and TRBJ2-3; TRBD2 matches at 7 bases. The CDR3 sequence is 11 residues long. Germline CDR1 DFQATT, CDR2 SNEGSKA (reference sequence). V shed 6 bases and J 9 bases; nucleotides not matched to a gene: 6. CDR3 amino acids: CSAVAGDTQYF. DNA for the CDR3: TGCAGTGCAGTGGCGGGAGACACGCAGTATTTT.

This rearrangement joins TRBV2 to TRBJ2-7; D is perhaps TRBD1 (7 bases). The CDR3 totals 16 residues. Germline V gene data show CDR1 as SNHLY and CDR2 as FYNNEI. Trimming removed 1 base at V and 1 base at J, with 14 bases between. This CDR3 reads CASSEVAGGTSYEQYF. In nucleotides, the CDR3 is TGTGCCAGCAGTGAAGTAGCAGGGGGGACATCCTACGAGCAGTACTTC.

The chain combines TRBV11-3 with TRBJ2-1, with 15 bases that match TRBD2. J lost 8 bases, V lost 3 bases, and 5 bases had no gene match. The length of the CDR3 is 16 residues. CDR1 is SGHNT, CDR2 YENEEA, per germline. The CDR3 region is CASSLGLAGGSDEQFF. The CDR3 nucleotides read TGTGCCAGCAGCTTGGGACTAGCGGGAGGTAGCGATGAGCAGTTCTTC.

The CDR3, as DNA: TGCGCCAGCAGTCAATTAGGGGACACCTGGAACACTGAAGCTTTCTTT. This encodes CASSQLGDTWNTEAFF. The chain carries TRBV23-1 and TRBJ1-1; possible D gene TRBD1, 6 bases. TRBV23-1 is noted as an ORF with a role that remains uncertain. The CDR3 has 16 amino acids. V was cut by 1 base and J by 1 base, with 13 bases left in between.

J is TRBJ1-1 and V is TRBV5-4; perhaps TRBD1 as D (5 bases). From germline, CDR1 is SGHNT and CDR2 YYREEE (reference sequence). V gave up 1 base and J gave up 2 bases, with 9 bases separating them. There are 14 residues in the CDR3. The CDR3 DNA sequence: TGTGCCAGCAGCTTGCCCGACAGTAACACTGAAGCTTTCTTT. It encodes CASSLPDSNTEAFF. The variable domain in full, completed from reference TRBV5-4 and TRBJ1-1, reads ETGVTQSPTHLIKTRGQQVTLRCSSQSGHNTVSWYQQALGQGPQFIFQYYREEENGRGNFPPRFSGLQFPNYSSELNVNALELDDSALYLCASSLPDSNTEAFFGQGTRLTVV.

This clone turned up a few times. The chain has TRBV5-6 and TRBJ1-2; D gene unclear. The CDR3 has 13 amino acids. Germline V lookup: CDR1 SGHDT, CDR2 YYEEEE. Trimming cost V 2 bases and J 2 bases, with 7 bases left between them. The CDR3 loop reads CASSFGGNYGYTF. The DNA of the CDR3 is TGTGCCAGCAGCTTCGGCGGGAACTATGGCTACACCTTC.

The V and J genes are TRBV24-1 and TRBJ1-5; D may be TRBD1 (5 bases). Trimming cost V 3 bases and J 9 bases, with 11 bases left between them. Per the germline V gene, CDR1 is KGHDR and CDR2 is SFDVKD. The CDR3 contains 13 residues. The CDR3, as DNA: TGTGCCACCAGTGATCCCCCCCAGGGGCCCCAGCATTTT. It specifies CATSDPPQGPQHF.

This chain joins TRBV7-2 and TRBJ1-5; D is unclear. Germline lookup yields CDR1 SGHTA and CDR2 FQGNSA. The CDR3 spans 14 residues. The V end was cut by 0 bases, the J end by 7 bases, with 10 bases between. The CDR3 DNA reads TGTGCCAGCAGCTTAGCGACTAGTAAGCAGCCCCAGCATTTT. Its protein product is CASSLATSKQPQHF.

The chain links TRBV3-1 (or the pseudogene TRBV3-2) to TRBJ2-2; D is undetermined. V lost 2 bases to trimming and J lost 1 base, with 11 bases between them. Germline V gene sequence: CDR1 LGHDT, CDR2 YNNKEL (reference sequence). This CDR3 comprises 16 residues. This CDR3 reads CASSQQSSRNTGELFF. The CDR3 bases are TGTGCCAGCAGCCAACAGAGTAGCCGGAACACCGGGGAGCTGTTTTTT.

The chain uses TRBV7-2 and TRBJ1-2, with 8 bases aligning to TRBD1. V lost 4 bases to trimming and J lost 8 bases; unmatched junction nucleotides: 6. This CDR3 has 13 residues. Germline V CDR1 and CDR2: SGHTA, FQGNSA. CDR3 sequence reads: CASSSGQGRGYTF. CDR3 bases: TGTGCCAGCAGCTCCGGACAGGGAAGAGGCTACACCTTC.

The rearrangement joins TRBV12-3 or TRBV12-4 to TRBJ1-1; D gene ambiguous. Trimming cost V 3 bases and J 4 bases, with 6 bases left between them. CDR3 length: 12 amino acids. CDR3 DNA: TGTGCCAGCAGTTTCGGGATCACTGAAGCTTTCTTT. Protein: CASSFGITEAFF.

The chain is built from TRBV7-8 and TRBJ1-1, with a possible D match to TRBD1 (6 bases). V dropped 7 bases and J dropped 5 bases, with 14 bases sitting between them. The germline V gene has CDR1 SGHVS and CDR2 FQNEAQ. The CDR3 covers 13 residues. The CDR3 bases are TGTGCCAGCACCCTCCAGGGGTCAACTGAAGCTTTCTTT. Amino acids: CASTLQGSTEAFF.

The chain is built from TRBV29-1 and TRBJ1-1; TRBD1 matches at 8 bases. The CDR3 is 15 residues long. From germline, CDR1 is SQVTM and CDR2 ANQGSEA. The trim removed 6 bases at V and 0 bases at J, leaving 9 bases unmatched. This CDR3 is CSVERTGSLNTEAFF. The CDR3 bases are TGCAGCGTCGAGAGGACAGGGAGTCTGAACACTGAAGCTTTCTTT.

This clone has just a few counts. This chain joins TRBV28 and TRBJ1-2, with D hard to call. The CDR3 is 14 residues long. Per the germline V gene, CDR1 is MDHEN and CDR2 is SYDVKM. Trimming took off 6 bases at V and 4 bases at J, with 15 bases between the two ends. The CDR3 is CASSPRGLLYGYTF. CDR3 coding DNA: TGTGCCAGCAGCCCTCGGGGATTGCTCTATGGCTACACCTTC.

This clone appeared a few times. The chain is built from TRBV19 and TRBJ2-5; a weak D match, TRBD2 (8 bases). V lost 4 bases and J 3 bases, leaving 24 bases between the germline ends. The length of the CDR3 is 18 residues. Per germline, CDR1 LNHDA and CDR2 SQIVND (reference sequence). Written as DNA, the CDR3 is TGTGCCAGTAGTAAGACAGGGTACGGACTAGCTGGAGAAGAGACCCAGTACTTC. Translated: CASSKTGYGLAGEETQYF.